The clone carrying this TCR beta chain was seen a handful of times. The data derive from a study of blood T cell repertoires in COVID-19. Study at large: COVID-19 samples collected from the United States, Italy and Spain covered acute and convalescent phases. Nucleic acid was either cDNA or gDNA, and it came from T cells, B-cell-depleted T cells, or PBMCs.

Trimming took 4 bases from V and 1 from J, leaving 14 bases between them. The CDR3 is 15 amino acids. Germline lookup yields CDR1 SGHRS and CDR2 YFSETQ. Original methodology: Estimation of nucleated cell counts relied on the amplification of reference gene primers. Profiling relied on immunoSEQ multiplex PCR, and the TCRdb table lists in-frame clones only, not all of them. V, J and clone size are those of that table, while D and trimming were read from the DNA. Here the sample spans 25,000 to 35,000 clones, approximately 71% being singletons. The sample comprised peripheral blood. The chain uses TRBV5-1 and TRBJ1-1; D call uncertain. The sequence came from a human donor in a cohort sampled during active COVID-19. The CDR3 DNA reads TGCGCCAGCAGCCCGGCAGGTTTACCGAACACTGAAGCTTTCTTT. Residues: CASSPAGLPNTEAFF.